This note documents a single TCR beta chain sequence. The antigen remains undetermined. Individual cDNA molecules were tagged with unique molecular identifiers. One entry per CDR3 protein results from TCRdb running MiXCR on the 5' RACE reads. In the table there are 20,000 to 30,000 distinct CDR3 sequences, 4% to 5% of which are singletons. This entry belongs to a study of early T cells in non-severe SARS-CoV-2 infection. Study overall: Unpaired chains resulted from sequencing bulk RNA of unsorted whole blood.

Study findings and constraints: Using VDJdb, the matching emphasized anti-spike CD8 responses while missing private and CD4 specificities.

The V end was cut by 0 bases, the J end by 5 bases, with 2 bases between. CDR3 length: 12 amino acids. Germline V gene lookup returns CDR1 LNHNV and CDR2 YYDKDF (reference sequence). The receptor was derived from an adult who was a healthcare worker with PCR-confirmed SARS-CoV-2 infection or an uninfected control (not recorded which). The sequenced sample was whole blood. The rearrangement links TRBV15 to TRBJ2-1, with D uncertain. CDR3 DNA: TGTGCCACCAGCAGAGATCACAATGAGCAGTTCTTC. Amino acid sequence: CATSRDHNEQFF.